These 7 T cell receptor beta chains were sequenced from one sample in a study of blood T cell repertoires in COVID-19. Generated by immunoSEQ multiplex PCR, the TCRdb table keeps only in-frame clones and is missing some. Of approximately 170,000 clones in the sample, approximately 80% were seen once. Sequencing input: peripheral blood. The source is a woman older than 75 with COVID-19, enrolled during active disease.

This sequence joins TRBV2 and TRBJ1-1, with D possibly matching TRBD1 (6 bases). This CDR3 contains 13 residues. V lost 5 bases, J lost 2 bases, and 9 bases lay in between. CDR1 and CDR2 from the germline V gene are SNHLY and FYNNEI. CDR3 loop: CASSLDSNTEAFF. DNA of the CDR3: TGTGCCAGCAGTTTGGACAGTAACACTGAAGCTTTCTTT. Variable domain in full (rest from reference TRBV2 and TRBJ1-1): EPEVTQTPSHQVTQMGQEVILRCVPISNHLYFYWYRQILGQKVEFLVSFYNNEISEKSEIFDDQFSVERPDGSNFTLKIRSTKLEDSAMYFCASSLDSNTEAFFGQGTRLTVV.

The chain joins TRBV5-1 to TRBJ1-5; 8 positions match TRBD1. The J segment lost 2 bases and the V segment lost 1 base, leaving 2 bases of the junction unmatched. Germline V gene sequence: CDR1 SGHRS, CDR2 YFSETQ. The CDR3 covers 15 residues. As DNA, the CDR3 is TGCGCCAGCAGCTTGTCGGGACAGGGCAATCAGCCCCAGCATTTT. Translation: CASSLSGQGNQPQHF.

This chain links TRBV6-5 with TRBJ1-4; the D gene is possibly TRBD1 (6 bases). Germline V gene lookup returns CDR1 MNHEY and CDR2 SVGAGI. The V end lost 6 bases, the J end lost 9 bases, and 14 bases lay between the germline ends. The CDR3 totals 13 residues. CDR3 loop: CASSSTDRQKLFF. Written as DNA, the CDR3 is TGTGCCAGCAGCTCCACCGACAGGCAAAAACTGTTTTTT.

The chain has TRBV6-5 and TRBJ2-1; 11 nucleotides align to TRBD2. Per germline, CDR1 MNHEY and CDR2 SVGAGI. V dropped 2 bases and J dropped 5; count of bases not matched to a gene: 2. This CDR3 is 15 amino acids long. CDR3 loop: CASSYPGLADNEQFF. The CDR3, as DNA: TGTGCCAGCAGTTACCCGGGACTAGCGGACAATGAGCAGTTCTTC.

This clone occurred once. The V call is TRBV5-1, the J call TRBJ2-3, with a weak D call TRBD2 (6 bases). Between the trimmed V and J ends, which lost 4 bases and 6 bases, there was a span of 15 bases. The CDR3 loop spans 14 amino acids. The germline V gene encodes CDR1 SGHRS and CDR2 YFSETQ. CDR3 residues: CASSPWRESDTQYF. As DNA, the CDR3 is TGCGCCAGCAGCCCATGGAGGGAGTCCGATACGCAGTATTTT.

The rearrangement links TRBV28 to TRBJ1-2; TRBD1 matches 9 bases. The CDR3 consists of 14 residues. The V gene end was trimmed by 5 bases and the J gene end by 4 bases; junction bases not matched to a gene: 5. Germline CDR1 is MDHEN and CDR2 is SYDVKM. CDR3 in amino acids: CASSRTGVSYGYTF. Here the CDR3 DNA reads TGTGCCAGCAGTCGGACAGGGGTATCCTATGGCTACACCTTC.

As to this clone: An end of the junction differs from the germline gene, which may be a read error. The chain links TRBV5-1 to TRBJ1-4; 7 bases match TRBD1. The CDR3 is 13 residues long. Germline CDR1 reads SGHRS; CDR2 reads YFSETQ. The CDR3 DNA is TGCGCCAGCAGCTTGGTGTCTCCGGACGACAGGGTCTTT. This sequence encodes CASSLVSPDDRVF.